This T cell receptor beta chain stems from a study of blood T cell repertoires in COVID-19 (dated by TCRdb to 2018 to 2021). A note on the overall study: The collaborator samples originated in the United States, Italy and Spain and spanned the acute and convalescent phases of COVID-19. Samples came from the ongoing ImmuneRACE study (first 160 participants) plus 1,254 subjects from 6 global collaborators. Deeply sampled blood TCRbeta repertoires from subjects exposed to, actively infected with, or recovered from COVID-19 were included in the dataset. Where available, HLA class I and class II types were obtained from metadata supplied by the sample provider rather than from assay-based typing. Sample metadata almost always included a de-identified subject ID, COVID-19 status, age in years and sex. The repertoires were released in a freely available public database meant as a resource for research on the immune response to SARS-CoV-2. The material from the prospective study consisted of cDNA or gDNA derived from T cells, B-cell-depleted T cells, or PBMCs.

Cut back by 3 bases and 2 bases, the V and J ends lie 11 bases apart. CDR1 and CDR2, per the germline V gene, are MNHNS and SASEGT. The CDR3 runs 15 amino acids, cysteine and phenylalanine included. CDR3 DNA is the only sequence kept; it has 45 bases, read in frame from the first base. TCRbeta CDR3 regions were amplified from genomic DNA by means of the immunoSEQ Assay, a bias-controlled multiplex PCR. The authors' analysis ran thus. Nucleated cell counts per sample were estimated from amplification of reference gene primers within the assay. To quantify the absolute abundance of each unique TCRbeta CDR3 rearrangement, sequence reads were collapsed and filtered. For each sample, productive Simpson clonality was calculated by taking the square root of Simpson's diversity index across productive rearrangements. TCRdb holds this immuneACCESS table with in-frame rearrangements only. Some clones are missing; in checked studies, unresolved V genes explain under half, and the rest has no known cause. That table supplies the V and J calls and clone size; D and trimming were determined from the DNA. This sample holds about 250,000 clones; about nine tenths were observed only once. Of the sample, 2.5% to 3.5% falls within the top ten clones.

The paper's findings and limits, for the study overall: The quantity of clinical and demographic metadata differed by source and by participant and was supplied without curation.

Regarding this clone: Its antigen remains unidentified. Base qualities are not provided; no much larger clone lies one nucleotide away.

Whole blood was collected in K2EDTA tubes by collaborating institutions according to the institutions' own protocols. For TCRbeta analysis, collaborator samples were shipped as frozen whole blood, as isolated PBMCs, or as DNA extracted from either sample type. The clonotype originates from a woman aged 25 to 39 with active or convalescent COVID-19. Material: peripheral blood. The chain is assembled from TRBV6-1 and TRBJ1-5; the D gene is perhaps TRBD1, from 5 matching bases. The base sequence is TGTGCCAGCAGTGAGACGGGGGTTGGCAATCAGCCCCAGCATTTT. This yields the protein CASSETGVGNQPQHF.